This TCR beta chain derives from a study of control samples from healthy donors and cancer patients. The table came from immunoSEQ multiplex PCR; TCRdb's copy has only in-frame clones and leaves some out. The table records roughly 76,000 clones, 94% of them present only once. CDR1 is SGHVS, CDR2 FQNEAQ, per germline. CDR3 length: 10 residues. Trimming took 5 bases from V and 7 from J, leaving 3 bases between them. The gene calls are TRBV7-8 and TRBJ2-1; no clear D. This TCR was sampled from a woman aged 18-35 years in good health. Sample: blood. CDR3 nucleotides: TGTGCCAGCAGCGCAAATGAGCAGTTCTTC. It translates to CASSANEQFF. Full variable domain (outside the CDR3, taken from reference TRBV7-8 and TRBJ2-1): GAGVSQSPRYKVAKRGQDVALRCDPISGHVSLFWYQQALGQGPEFLTYFQNEAQLDKSGLPSDRFFAERPEGSVSTLKIQRTQQEDSAVYLCASSANEQFFGPGTRLTVL.